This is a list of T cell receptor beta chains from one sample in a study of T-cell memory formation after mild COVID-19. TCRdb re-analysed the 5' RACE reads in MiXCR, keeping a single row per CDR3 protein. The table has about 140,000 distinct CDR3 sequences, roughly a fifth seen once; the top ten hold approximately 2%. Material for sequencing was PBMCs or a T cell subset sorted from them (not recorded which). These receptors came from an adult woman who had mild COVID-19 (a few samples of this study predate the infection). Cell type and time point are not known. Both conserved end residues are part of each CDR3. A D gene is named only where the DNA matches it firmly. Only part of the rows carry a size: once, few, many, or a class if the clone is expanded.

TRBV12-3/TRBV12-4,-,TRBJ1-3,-,TGTGCCAGCACCCCAACAAGGGAAGGGGGAAACACCATATATTTT,CASTPTREGGNTIYF
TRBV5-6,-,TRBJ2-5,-,TGTGCCAGCAGCCAAACCGGGACCCAAGAGACCCAGTACTTC,CASSQTGTQETQYF
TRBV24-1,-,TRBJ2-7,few,TGTGCCACCAGTGAAGGCTCCTCGATCTACGAGCAGTACTTC,CATSEGSSIYEQYF
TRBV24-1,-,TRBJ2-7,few,TGTGCCACCAGTGTGGGGGGCGGCTACGAGCAGTACTTC,CATSVGGGYEQYF
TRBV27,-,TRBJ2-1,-,TGTGCCAGCAGTTTCCGGAGTGAGCAGTTCTTC,CASSFRSEQFF
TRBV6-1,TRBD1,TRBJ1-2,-,TGTGCCAGCAATGGCAGGGGGCATGGCTACACCTTC,CASNGRGHGYTF
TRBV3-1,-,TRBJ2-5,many,TGTGCCAGCAGCCAAGATCGAGGGGGCCAGTACTTC,CASSQDRGGQYF
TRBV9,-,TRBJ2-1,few,TGTGCCAGCAGCGTAGGGGGTGTAGGGATCTACAATGAGCAGTTCTTC,CASSVGGVGIYNEQFF
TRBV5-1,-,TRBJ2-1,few,TGCGCCAGCAGCTTGGTGCCAAGGGCTCAATACAATGAGCAGTTCTTC,CASSLVPRAQYNEQFF
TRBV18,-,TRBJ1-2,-,TGTGCCAGCTCACCAGGTGACAGGGGCTACACCTTC,CASSPGDRGYTF
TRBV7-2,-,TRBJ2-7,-,TGTGCCAGCAGCTACGTGGGGGGCCCCTCCTACGAGCAGTACTTC,CASSYVGGPSYEQYF
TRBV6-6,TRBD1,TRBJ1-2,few,TGTGCCAGCCTCCCGAGGGGGCCTGGCTACACCTTC,CASLPRGPGYTF
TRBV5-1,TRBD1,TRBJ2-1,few,TGCGCCAGCAGCTTAGGGACAGGGCGATACAATGAGCAGTTCTTC,CASSLGTGRYNEQFF
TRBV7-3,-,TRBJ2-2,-,TGTGCCAGCAGCTTAGGAGCAAACACCGGGGAGCTGTTTTTT,CASSLGANTGELFF
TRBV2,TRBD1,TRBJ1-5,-,TGTGCCAGCAGTGAAGTTTCCGGGACAGGGAACAATCAGCCCCAGCATTTT,CASSEVSGTGNNQPQHF
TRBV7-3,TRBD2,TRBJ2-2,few,TGTGCCAGCAGCTTTGCCGGGGGGGGGCCGAACACCGGGGAGCTGTTTTTT,CASSFAGGGPNTGELFF
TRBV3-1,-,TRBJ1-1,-,TGTGCCAGCAGCCTCTCGGGGAAGTCTGAAGCTTTCTTT,CASSLSGKSEAFF
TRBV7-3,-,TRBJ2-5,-,TGTGCCAGCAGCTGGGGAGTGGGGGAGACCCAGTACTTC,CASSWGVGETQYF
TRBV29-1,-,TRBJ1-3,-,TGCAGCGTTGAAGGGGAGGGCTCTGGAAACACCATATATTTT,CSVEGEGSGNTIYF
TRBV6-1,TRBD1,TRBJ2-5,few,TGTGCCACGGTCCGGGACAGGGGTCGAGAGACCCAGTACTTC,CATVRDRGRETQYF
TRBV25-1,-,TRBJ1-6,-,TGTGCCAGCAGTGATCCCCAAGGGGCTAATTCACCCCTCCACTTT,CASSDPQGANSPLHF
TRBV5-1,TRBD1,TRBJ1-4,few,TGCGCCAGCAGCTCAACAGGGGCTAATGAAAAACTGTTTTTT,CASSSTGANEKLFF
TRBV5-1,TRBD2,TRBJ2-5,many,TGCGCCAGCAGCCCAAGTGGTAGCGGGGCAAACGGAGAGACCCAGTACTTC,CASSPSGSGANGETQYF
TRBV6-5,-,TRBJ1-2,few,TGTGCCAGCAGCACGCGGGCTGGGCAGTTGAATGGCTACACCTTC,CASSTRAGQLNGYTF
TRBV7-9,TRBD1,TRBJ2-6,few,TGTGCCAGCAGCTTAGGGGGACAGTCAGGGGCCAACGTCCTGACTTTC,CASSLGGQSGANVLTF
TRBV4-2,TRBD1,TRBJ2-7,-,TGTGCCAGCAGCCATGCCGGGACAGGGTCTAGCGAGCAGTACTTC,CASSHAGTGSSEQYF
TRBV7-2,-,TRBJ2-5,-,TGTGCCAGCAGCTTGGGCTGGACCCAGTACTTC,CASSLGWTQYF
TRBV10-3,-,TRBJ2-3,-,TGTGCCATCAGCCCATTGGCAGATACGCAGTATTTT,CAISPLADTQYF
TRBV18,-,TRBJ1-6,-,TGTGCCAGCTCGTTACTCCCGAGCTCCTATAATTCACCCCTCCACTTT,CASSLLPSSYNSPLHF
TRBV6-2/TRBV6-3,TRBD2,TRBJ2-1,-,TGTGCCAGCAGCGGGGACATACTAGCGGGATTGTACAATGAGCAGTTCTTC,CASSGDILAGLYNEQFF
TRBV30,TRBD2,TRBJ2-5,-,TGTGCCTGGAGCGGGGGGGCACAAGAGACCCAGTACTTC,CAWSGGAQETQYF
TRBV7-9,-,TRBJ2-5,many,TGTGCCAGCAGCTTAGCGGTTGGGAGCCTGGAGACCCAGTACTTC,CASSLAVGSLETQYF
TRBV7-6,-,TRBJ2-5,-,TGTGCCAGCAGCTTAGCGACGGGGTACCAGTACTTC,CASSLATGYQYF
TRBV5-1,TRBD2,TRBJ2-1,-,TGCGCCAGCAGCCTGGGACTAGCGGTGAATGAGCAGTTCTTC,CASSLGLAVNEQFF
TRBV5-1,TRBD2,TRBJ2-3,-,TGCGCCAGCAGCGGCTCCGGGACTAGGAAGACAGATACGCAGTATTTT,CASSGSGTRKTDTQYF
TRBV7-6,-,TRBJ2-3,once,TGTGCCAGCAGCTTAAGTAGAGATACGCAGTATTTT,CASSLSRDTQYF
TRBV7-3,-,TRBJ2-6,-,TGTGCCAGCAGCTTAAACGGGCTAGGGGCAGGGTTTGGCTCTGGGGCCAACGTCCTGACTTTC,CASSLNGLGAGFGSGANVLTF
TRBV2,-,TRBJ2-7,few,TGTGCCAGCAGTGACGGACAACCTACCTACGAGCTCTACTTC,CASSDGQPTYELYF
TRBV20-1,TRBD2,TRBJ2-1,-,TGCAGTGCTAGACGCGGACTAGCTATCAATGAGCAGTTCTTC,CSARRGLAINEQFF
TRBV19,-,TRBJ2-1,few,TGTGCCAGTAGTAAGGAGGCTAGCAGCTCCTACAATGAGCAGTTCTTC,CASSKEASSSYNEQFF
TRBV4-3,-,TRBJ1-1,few,TGCGCCAGCAGCCAGGGCCCACGCACTGAAGCTTTCTTT,CASSQGPRTEAFF
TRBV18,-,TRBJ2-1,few,TGTGCCAGCTCACCACCGCTAGCAGAATCCTACAATGAGCAGTTCTTC,CASSPPLAESYNEQFF
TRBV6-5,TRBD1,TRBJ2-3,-,TGTGCCAGCAGAACAGGACAGGGCGGCGCAGATACGCAGTATTTT,CASRTGQGGADTQYF
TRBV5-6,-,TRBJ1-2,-,TGTGCCAGCAGCCTAACAAAGGGGCCCGGCTACACCTTC,CASSLTKGPGYTF
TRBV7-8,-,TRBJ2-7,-,TGTGCCAGCAGCAACCGGGACCCTTCCTACGAGCAGTACTTC,CASSNRDPSYEQYF
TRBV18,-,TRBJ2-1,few,TGTGCCAGCCATCCGACGGGGGTTCACAATGAGCAGTTCTTC,CASHPTGVHNEQFF
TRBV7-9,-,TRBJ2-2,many,TGTGCCAGCAGCTTGGCGCCGGGGGAGCTGTTTTTT,CASSLAPGELFF
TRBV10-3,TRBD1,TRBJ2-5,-,TGTGCCATCAGTGGGGACAGGGGGCAAGAGACCCAGTACTTC,CAISGDRGQETQYF
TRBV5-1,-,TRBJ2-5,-,TGCGCCAGCAGCTTGGGACTAGATGAGACCCAGTACTTC,CASSLGLDETQYF
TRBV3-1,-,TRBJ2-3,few,TGTGCCAGCACTTACACCCGGAGCACAGATACGCAGTATTTT,CASTYTRSTDTQYF
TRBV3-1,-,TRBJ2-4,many,TGTGCCAGCAGCCCAAAGGGGCTCGGCGGAAACATTCAGTACTTC,CASSPKGLGGNIQYF
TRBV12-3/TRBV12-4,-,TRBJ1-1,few,TGTGCCAGCAGTTTAGCTGGAATGGCTGAAGCTTTCTTT,CASSLAGMAEAFF
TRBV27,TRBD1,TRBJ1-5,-,TGTGCCAGCAGTGACAGGGGCTCCCGGGGGCCCCAGCATTTT,CASSDRGSRGPQHF
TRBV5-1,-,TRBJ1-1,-,TGCGCCAGCAGCTTGGCTCAGGGAATTTTGACTGAAGCTTTCTTT,CASSLAQGILTEAFF
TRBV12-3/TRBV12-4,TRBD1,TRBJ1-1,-,TGTGCCAGCAGTTTTAGGTCGGGACAGGTTGGTCCGGGAGCTTTCTTT,CASSFRSGQVGPGAFF
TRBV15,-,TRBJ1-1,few,TGTGCCACCAGCAGAGATGGTGGGGCGGTCACTGAAGCTTTCTTT,CATSRDGGAVTEAFF
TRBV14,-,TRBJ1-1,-,TGTGCCAGCAGCCGGGGGGCTGAAGCTTTCTTT,CASSRGAEAFF
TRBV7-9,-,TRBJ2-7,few,TGTGCCAGCACCACGGGACTGGGTTTCAACGAGCAGTACTTC,CASTTGLGFNEQYF
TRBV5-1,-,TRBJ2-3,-,TGCGCCAGCAGCTTGTTTTCGGCAGGGACTACAGATACGCAGTATTTT,CASSLFSAGTTDTQYF
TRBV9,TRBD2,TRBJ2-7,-,TGTGCCAGCAGCACCGGACTAGACTACGAGCAGTACTTC,CASSTGLDYEQYF